This T cell receptor (beta chain) was sequenced during a study of cytomegalovirus exposure and HLA in healthy donors. Findings and caveats of the study: Common viral pathogens were later found to be apparently linked to several of the most significant clusters.

Germline CDR1 is MNHNS and CDR2 is SASEGT. Trimming pared 2 bases from V and 2 bases from J, leaving 7 bases between. CDR3 size: 15 residues. PCR involved 60 Vbeta and 13 Jbeta primers. The method was immunoSEQ multiplex PCR; TCRdb's version includes in-frame clones alone and lacks a portion of them. Among around 41,000 clones listed, over 60% were seen once. This clone was seen a handful of times. Its antigen is undetermined. This chain links TRBV6-1 with TRBJ2-6, with D maybe TRBD1 (6 bases). The sequence derives from a man in his forties in good health and CMV-seronegative. The sequenced sample consisted of PBMCs. DNA of the CDR3: TGTGCCAGCAGTGAATCAGGGGCTGGGGCCAACGTCCTGACTTTC. Amino acids: CASSESGAGANVLTF.